This T cell receptor (beta chain) was retrieved from a study of shared clonotypes between healthy human individuals. Naivety among CD8 cells was defined by CD45RO negativity and positive CCR7 selection, thereby excluding terminally differentiated effector memory CD45RA+ cells. Losses at the gene ends were 3 bases for V and 3 bases for J; bases not matched to a gene: 1. The CDR3 covers 14 residues. Germline V gene data show CDR1 as SEHNR and CDR2 as FQNEAQ (reference sequence). The method was immunoSEQ multiplex PCR; TCRdb's version includes in-frame clones alone and lacks a portion of them. Counted here are some 630,000 clones, roughly 96% occurring once; the ten biggest clones make up roughly 0.1%.

The TCR was taken from a woman in her twenties or thirties in good health. The sample consisted of naive CD8+ T cells sorted from blood. The rearrangement uses TRBV7-9 and TRBJ2-7; 11 bases agree with TRBD2. The CDR3 coding sequence is TGTGCCAGCAGCTTTAGCGGGAGGGTCTACGAGCAGTACTTC. Its protein product is CASSFSGRVYEQYF.